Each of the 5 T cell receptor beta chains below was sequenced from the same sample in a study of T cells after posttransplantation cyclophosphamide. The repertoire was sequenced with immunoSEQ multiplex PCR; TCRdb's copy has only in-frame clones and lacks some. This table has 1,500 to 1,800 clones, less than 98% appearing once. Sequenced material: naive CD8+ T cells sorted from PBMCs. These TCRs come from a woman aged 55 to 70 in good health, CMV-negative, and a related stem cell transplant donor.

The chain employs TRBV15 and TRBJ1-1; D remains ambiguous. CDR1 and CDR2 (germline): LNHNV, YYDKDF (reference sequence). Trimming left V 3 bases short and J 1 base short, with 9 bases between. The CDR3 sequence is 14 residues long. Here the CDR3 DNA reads TGTGCCACCAGCAGTTCTGGCAGGAACACTGAAGCTTTCTTT. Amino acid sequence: CATSSSGRNTEAFF.

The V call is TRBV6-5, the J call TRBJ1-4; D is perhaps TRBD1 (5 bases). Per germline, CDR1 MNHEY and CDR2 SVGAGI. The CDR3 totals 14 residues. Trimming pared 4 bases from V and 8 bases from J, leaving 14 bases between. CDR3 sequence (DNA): TGTGCCAGCAGTTCACCGGGGGGGAGGGAAAAACTGTTTTTT. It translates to CASSSPGGREKLFF.

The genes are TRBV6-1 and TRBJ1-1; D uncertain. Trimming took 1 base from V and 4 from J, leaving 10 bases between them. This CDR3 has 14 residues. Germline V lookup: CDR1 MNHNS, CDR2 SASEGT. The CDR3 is CASSEGRALTEAFF. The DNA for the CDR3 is TGTGCCAGCAGTGAAGGGAGGGCACTCACTGAAGCTTTCTTT.

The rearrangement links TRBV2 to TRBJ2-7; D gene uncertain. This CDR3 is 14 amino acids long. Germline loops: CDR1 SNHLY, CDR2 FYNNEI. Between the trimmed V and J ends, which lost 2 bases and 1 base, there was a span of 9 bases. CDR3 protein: CASSELGTSYEQYV. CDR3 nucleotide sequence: TGTGCCAGCAGTGAACTGGGCACATCCTACGAGCAGTACGTC.

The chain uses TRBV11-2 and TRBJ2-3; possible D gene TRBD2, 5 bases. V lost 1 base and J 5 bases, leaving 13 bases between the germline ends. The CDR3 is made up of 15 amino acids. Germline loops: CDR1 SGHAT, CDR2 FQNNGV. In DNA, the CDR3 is TGTGCCAGCAGCTTAGTGTACCGAGAGGGAGATACGCAGTATTTT. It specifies CASSLVYREGDTQYF.